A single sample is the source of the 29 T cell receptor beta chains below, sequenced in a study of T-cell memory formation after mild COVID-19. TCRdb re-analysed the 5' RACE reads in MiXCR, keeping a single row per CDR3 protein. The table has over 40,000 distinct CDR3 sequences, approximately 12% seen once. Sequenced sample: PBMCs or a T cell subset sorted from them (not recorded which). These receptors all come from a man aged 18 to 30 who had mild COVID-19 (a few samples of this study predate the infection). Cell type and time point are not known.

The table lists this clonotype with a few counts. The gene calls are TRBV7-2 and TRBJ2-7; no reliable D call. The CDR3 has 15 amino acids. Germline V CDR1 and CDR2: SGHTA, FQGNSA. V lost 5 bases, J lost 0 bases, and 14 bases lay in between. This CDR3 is CASSIMGDSSYEQYF. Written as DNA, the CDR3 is TGTGCCAGCAGCATTATGGGTGATAGCTCCTACGAGCAGTACTTC.

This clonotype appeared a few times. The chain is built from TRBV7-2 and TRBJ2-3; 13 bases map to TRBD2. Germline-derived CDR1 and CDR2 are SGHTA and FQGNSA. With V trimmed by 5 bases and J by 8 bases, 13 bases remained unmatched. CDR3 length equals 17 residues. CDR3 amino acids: CASSRTSGGLFDITQYF. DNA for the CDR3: TGTGCCAGCAGCAGGACTAGCGGGGGACTCTTTGATATTACGCAGTATTTT. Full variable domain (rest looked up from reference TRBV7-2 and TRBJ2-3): GAGVSQSPSNKVTEKGKDVELRCDPISGHTALYWYRQSLGQGLEFLIYFQGNSAPDKSGLPSDRFSAERTGGSVSTLTIQRTQQEDSAVYLCASSRTSGGLFDITQYFGPGTRLTVL.

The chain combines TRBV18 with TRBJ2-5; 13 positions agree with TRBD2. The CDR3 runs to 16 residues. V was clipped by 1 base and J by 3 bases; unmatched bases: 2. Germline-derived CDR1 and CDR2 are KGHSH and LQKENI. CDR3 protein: CASSPRGLAGKETQYF. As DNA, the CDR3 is TGTGCCAGCTCACCACGGGGACTAGCGGGAAAAGAGACCCAGTACTTC.

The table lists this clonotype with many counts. The CDR3 loop is CASSQDLYHEQFF. In DNA form, the CDR3 reads TGTGCCAGCAGCCAGGACTTGTATCATGAGCAGTTCTTC. The chain combines TRBV7-6 with TRBJ2-1; D possibly corresponds to TRBD2 (5 bases). This CDR3 has 13 residues. Trimming pared 5 bases from V and 8 bases from J, leaving 13 bases between. Per germline, CDR1 SGHVS and CDR2 FNYEAQ.

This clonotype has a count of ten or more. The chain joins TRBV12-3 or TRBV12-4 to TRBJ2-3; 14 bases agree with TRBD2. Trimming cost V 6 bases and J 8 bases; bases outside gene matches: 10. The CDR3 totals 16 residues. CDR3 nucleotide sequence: TGTGCCAGCAGCTCCCGGACTAGCGGGGGGCGGGGTACGCAGTATTTT. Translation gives CASSSRTSGGRGTQYF.

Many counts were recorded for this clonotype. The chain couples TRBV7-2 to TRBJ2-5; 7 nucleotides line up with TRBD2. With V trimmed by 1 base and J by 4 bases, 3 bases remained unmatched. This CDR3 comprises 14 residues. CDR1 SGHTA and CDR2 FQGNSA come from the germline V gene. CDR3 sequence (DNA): TGTGCCAGCAGCTTAGTCACGGGAGGAGAGACCCAGTACTTC. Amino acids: CASSLVTGGETQYF.

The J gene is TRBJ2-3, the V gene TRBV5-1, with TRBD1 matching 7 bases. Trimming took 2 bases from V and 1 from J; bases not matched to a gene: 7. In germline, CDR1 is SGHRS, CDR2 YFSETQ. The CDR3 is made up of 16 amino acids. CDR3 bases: TGCGCCAGCAGCTTATTAACAGGGGTCGGCACAGATACGCAGTATTTT. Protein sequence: CASSLLTGVGTDTQYF.

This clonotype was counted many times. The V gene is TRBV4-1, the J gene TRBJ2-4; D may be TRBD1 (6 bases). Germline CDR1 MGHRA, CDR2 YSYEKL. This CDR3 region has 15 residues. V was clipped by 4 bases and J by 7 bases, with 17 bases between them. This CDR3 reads CASSRTQGLNNIQYF. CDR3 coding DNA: TGCGCCAGCAGCCGAACCCAGGGGCTGAACAACATTCAGTACTTC.

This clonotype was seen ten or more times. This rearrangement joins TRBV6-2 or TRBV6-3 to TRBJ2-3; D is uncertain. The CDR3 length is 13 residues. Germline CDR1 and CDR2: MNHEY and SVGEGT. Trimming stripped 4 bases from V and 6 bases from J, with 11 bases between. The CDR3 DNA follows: TGTGCCAGCAGTTCCAATGAGGCCGATACGCAGTATTTT. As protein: CASSSNEADTQYF.

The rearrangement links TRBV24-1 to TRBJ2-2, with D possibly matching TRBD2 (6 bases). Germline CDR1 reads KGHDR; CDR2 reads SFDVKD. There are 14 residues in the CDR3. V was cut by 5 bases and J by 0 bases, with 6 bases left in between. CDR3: CATSGLANTGELFF. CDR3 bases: TGTGCCACCAGTGGACTAGCGAACACCGGGGAGCTGTTTTTT.

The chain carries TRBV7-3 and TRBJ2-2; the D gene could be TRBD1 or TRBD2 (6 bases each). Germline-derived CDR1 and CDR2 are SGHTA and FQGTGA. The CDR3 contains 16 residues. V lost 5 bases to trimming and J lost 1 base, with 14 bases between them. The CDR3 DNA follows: TGTGCCAGCAGCGTCATAGGAGGGGGGAACACCGGGGAGCTGTTTTTT. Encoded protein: CASSVIGGGNTGELFF. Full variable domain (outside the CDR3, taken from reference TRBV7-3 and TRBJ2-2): GAGVSQTPSNKVTEKGKYVELRCDPISGHTALYWYRQSLGQGPEFLIYFQGTGAADDSGLPNDRFFAVRPEGSVSTLKIQRTERGDSAVYLCASSVIGGGNTGELFFGEGSRLTVL.

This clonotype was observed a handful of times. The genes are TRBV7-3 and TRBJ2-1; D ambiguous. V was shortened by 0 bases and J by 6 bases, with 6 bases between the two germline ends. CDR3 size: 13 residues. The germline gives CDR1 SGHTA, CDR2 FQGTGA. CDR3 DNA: TGTGCCAGCAGCTTAACCTTAGCCAATGAGCAGTTCTTC. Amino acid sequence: CASSLTLANEQFF. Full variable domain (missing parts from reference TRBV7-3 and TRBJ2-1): GAGVSQTPSNKVTEKGKYVELRCDPISGHTALYWYRQSLGQGPEFLIYFQGTGAADDSGLPNDRFFAVRPEGSVSTLKIQRTERGDSAVYLCASSLTLANEQFFGPGTRLTVL.

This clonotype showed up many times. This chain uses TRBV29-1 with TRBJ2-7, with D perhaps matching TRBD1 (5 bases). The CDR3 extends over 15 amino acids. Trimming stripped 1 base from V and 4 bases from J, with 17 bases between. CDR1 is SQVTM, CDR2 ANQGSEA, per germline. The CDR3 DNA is TGCAGCGTTGAAGGTCAGGGTTCAGGAAGTTACGAGCAGTACTTC. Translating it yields CSVEGQGSGSYEQYF.

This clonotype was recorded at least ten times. In nucleotides, the CDR3 is TGCGCCAGCAGCCAAGAGGCAGCTCCTAGCACAGATACGCAGTATTTT. The encoded protein is CASSQEAAPSTDTQYF. This sequence joins TRBV4-1 and TRBJ2-3; D is undetermined. Trimming cost V 0 bases and J 0 bases, with 10 bases left between them. The CDR3 sequence is 16 residues long. Looked up from germline, CDR1 is MGHRA and CDR2 is YSYEKL.

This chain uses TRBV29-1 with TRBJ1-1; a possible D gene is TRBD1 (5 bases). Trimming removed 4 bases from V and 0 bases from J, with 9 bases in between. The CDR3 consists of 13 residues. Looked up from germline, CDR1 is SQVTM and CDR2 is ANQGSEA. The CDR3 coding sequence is TGCAGCGTTGGGACACTCTTGAACACTGAAGCTTTCTTT. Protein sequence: CSVGTLLNTEAFF.

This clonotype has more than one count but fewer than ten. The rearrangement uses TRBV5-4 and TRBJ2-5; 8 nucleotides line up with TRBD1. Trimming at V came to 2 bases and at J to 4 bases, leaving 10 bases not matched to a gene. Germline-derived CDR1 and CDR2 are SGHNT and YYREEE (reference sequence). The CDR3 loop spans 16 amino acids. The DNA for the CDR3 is TGTGCCAGCAGCTTCCTAGACAGGGGAGGAGGAGAGACCCAGTACTTC. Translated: CASSFLDRGGGETQYF.

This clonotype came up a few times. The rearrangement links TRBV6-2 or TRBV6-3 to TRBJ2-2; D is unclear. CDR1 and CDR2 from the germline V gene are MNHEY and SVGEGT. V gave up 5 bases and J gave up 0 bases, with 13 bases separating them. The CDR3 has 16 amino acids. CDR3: CASSAFWAANTGELFF. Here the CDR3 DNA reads TGTGCCAGCAGTGCCTTTTGGGCAGCGAACACCGGGGAGCTGTTTTTT.

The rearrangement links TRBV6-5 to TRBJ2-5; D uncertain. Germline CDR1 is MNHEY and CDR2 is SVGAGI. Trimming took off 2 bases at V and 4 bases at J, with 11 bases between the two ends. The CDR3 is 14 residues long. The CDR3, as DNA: TGTGCCAGCAGTTACCACTTGGGTTTAGAGACCCAGTACTTC. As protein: CASSYHLGLETQYF.

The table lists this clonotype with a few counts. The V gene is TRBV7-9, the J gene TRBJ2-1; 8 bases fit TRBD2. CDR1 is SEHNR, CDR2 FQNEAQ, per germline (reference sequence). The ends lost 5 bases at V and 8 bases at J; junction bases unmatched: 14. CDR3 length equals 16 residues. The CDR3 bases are TGTGCCAGCAGCCCTAGGGGTCGGGGGGGCTTGGATGAGCAGTTCTTC. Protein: CASSPRGRGGLDEQFF. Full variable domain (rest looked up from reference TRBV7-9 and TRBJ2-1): DTGVSQNPRHKITKRGQNVTFRCDPISEHNRLYWYRQTLGQGPEFLTYFQNEAQLEKSRLLSDRFSAERPKGSFSTLEIQRTEQGDSAMYLCASSPRGRGGLDEQFFGPGTRLTVL.

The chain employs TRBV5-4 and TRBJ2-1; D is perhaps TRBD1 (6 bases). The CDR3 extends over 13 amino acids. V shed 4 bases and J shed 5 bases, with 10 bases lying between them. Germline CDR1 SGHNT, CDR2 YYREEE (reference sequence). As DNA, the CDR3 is TGTGCCAGCAGCGGGGACAACCACAATGAGCAGTTCTTC. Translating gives CASSGDNHNEQFF.

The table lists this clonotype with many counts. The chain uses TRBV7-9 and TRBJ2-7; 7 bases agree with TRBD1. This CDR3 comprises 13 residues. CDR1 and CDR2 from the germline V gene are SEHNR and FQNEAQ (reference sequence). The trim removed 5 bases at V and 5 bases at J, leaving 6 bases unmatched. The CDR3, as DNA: TGTGCCAGCAGCAGCAGACAGGGTCACGAGCAGTACGTC. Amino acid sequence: CASSSRQGHEQYV.

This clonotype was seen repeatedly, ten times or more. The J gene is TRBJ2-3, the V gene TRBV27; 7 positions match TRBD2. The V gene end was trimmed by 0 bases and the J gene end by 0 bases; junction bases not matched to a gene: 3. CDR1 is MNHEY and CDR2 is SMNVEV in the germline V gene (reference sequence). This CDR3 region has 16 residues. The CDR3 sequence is CASSLSSGDSTDTQYF. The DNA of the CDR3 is TGTGCCAGCAGTTTATCGAGCGGGGATAGCACAGATACGCAGTATTTT.

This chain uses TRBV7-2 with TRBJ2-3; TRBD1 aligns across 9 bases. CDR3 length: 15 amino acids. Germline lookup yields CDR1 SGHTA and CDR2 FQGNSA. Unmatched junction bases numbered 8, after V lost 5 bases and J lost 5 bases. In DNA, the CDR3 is TGTGCCAGCAGCCTAGTAGGGACAGGGAAAGATACGCAGTATTTT. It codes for CASSLVGTGKDTQYF.

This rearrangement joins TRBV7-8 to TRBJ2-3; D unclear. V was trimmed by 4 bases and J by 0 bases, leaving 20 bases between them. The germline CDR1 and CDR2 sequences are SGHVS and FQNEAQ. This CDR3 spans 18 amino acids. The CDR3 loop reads CASSSRRVTYSSTDTQYF. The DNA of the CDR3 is TGTGCCAGCAGCTCCCGACGAGTGACATATTCTAGCACAGATACGCAGTATTTT.

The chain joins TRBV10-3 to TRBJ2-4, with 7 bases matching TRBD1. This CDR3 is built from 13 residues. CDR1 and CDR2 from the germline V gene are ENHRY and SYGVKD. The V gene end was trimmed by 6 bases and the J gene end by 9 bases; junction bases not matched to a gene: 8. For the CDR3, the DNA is TGTGCCATCAGGGCCGGGACAGATGGCATTCAGTACTTC. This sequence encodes CAIRAGTDGIQYF.

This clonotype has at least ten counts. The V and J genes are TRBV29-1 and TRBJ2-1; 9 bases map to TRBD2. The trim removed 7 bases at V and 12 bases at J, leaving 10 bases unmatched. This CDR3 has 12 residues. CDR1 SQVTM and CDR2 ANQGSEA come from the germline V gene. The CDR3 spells CSAGLAGVSQFF. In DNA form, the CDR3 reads TGCAGCGCCGGCTTAGCGGGGGTTTCGCAGTTCTTC.

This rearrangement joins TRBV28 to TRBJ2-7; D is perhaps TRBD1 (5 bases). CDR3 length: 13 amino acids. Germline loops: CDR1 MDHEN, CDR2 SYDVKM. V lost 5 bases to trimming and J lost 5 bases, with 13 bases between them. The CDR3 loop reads CASSQGRLNEQYF. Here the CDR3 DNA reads TGTGCCAGCAGTCAGGGTAGGCTAAACGAGCAGTACTTC.

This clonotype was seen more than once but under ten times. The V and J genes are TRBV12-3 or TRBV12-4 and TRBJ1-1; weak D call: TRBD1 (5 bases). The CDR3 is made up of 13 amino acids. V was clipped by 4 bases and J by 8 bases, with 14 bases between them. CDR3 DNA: TGTGCCAGCAGTTCAACCGGGGGTTACGAAGCTTTCTTT. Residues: CASSSTGGYEAFF.

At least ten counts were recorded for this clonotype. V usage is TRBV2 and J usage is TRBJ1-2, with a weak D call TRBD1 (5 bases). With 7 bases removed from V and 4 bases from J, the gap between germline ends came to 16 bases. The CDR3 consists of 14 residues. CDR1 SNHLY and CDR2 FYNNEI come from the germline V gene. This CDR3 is CASIPPDGGYGYTF. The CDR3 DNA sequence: TGTGCCAGCATCCCGCCCGACGGGGGCTATGGCTACACCTTC.